The 3 T cell receptor beta chains below were found in one sample sequenced in a study of T cells after yellow fever vaccination. Via MiXCR, TCRdb re-called the 5' RACE reads, giving one row per CDR3 protein. Of some 350,000 distinct CDR3 sequences in the sample, 4% were seen once. The source was PBMCs, collected 5 days after the yellow fever booster vaccination. These TCRs come from a man aged 18-30 years who received the YFV17D yellow fever vaccine.

This clonotype was recorded many times. The J gene is TRBJ1-2, the V gene TRBV18; 8 nucleotides line up with TRBD1. The CDR3 contains 15 residues. From germline, CDR1 is KGHSH and CDR2 LQKENI. V was pared by 0 bases and J by 7 bases, with 7 bases of the junction left unmatched. DNA of the CDR3: TGTGCCAGCTCACCACCGGTGGTCCAGGGGGCTGGCTACACCTTC. Amino acid sequence: CASSPPVVQGAGYTF.

The CDR3 DNA sequence: TGTGCCAGCAGCTCGCTTCTTGGAGAGACCCAGTACTTC. Protein: CASSSLLGETQYF. This chain joins TRBV7-9 and TRBJ2-5; D gene unclear. The V gene lost 4 bases and the J gene lost 4 bases, with 10 bases spanning the gap. The CDR3 covers 13 residues. The germline V gene encodes CDR1 SEHNR and CDR2 FQNEAQ (reference sequence).

A single count supports this clonotype. The rearrangement links TRBV14 to TRBJ2-1; weak D call: TRBD2 (5 bases). V lost 1 base and J 8 bases, leaving 15 bases between the germline ends. The germline CDR1 and CDR2 sequences are SGHDN and FVKESK. CDR3 length equals 15 residues. CDR3 sequence reads: CASSQGIQRWDEQFF. CDR3 bases: TGTGCCAGCAGCCAAGGAATCCAGCGGTGGGATGAGCAGTTCTTC.